This T cell receptor beta chain was profiled in a study of blood T cell repertoires in COVID-19. Study context: Researchers got acute and convalescent COVID-19 samples from the United States, Italy and Spain. Sources were T cells, B-cell-depleted T cells, or PBMCs; the material itself was cDNA or gDNA.

Per the original data handling: Reference gene primer amplification gave nucleated cell count estimates. TCRdb's copy holds only in-frame clones and misses some; the assay was immunoSEQ multiplex PCR. V and J calls and clone size are those listed in that table; D and trimming were worked out from the DNA. In the table there are under 85,000 clones, roughly 83% of which are singletons. Trimming took 0 bases from V and 8 from J, leaving 13 bases between them. Looked up from germline, CDR1 is SGHTA and CDR2 is FQGNSA. This CDR3 has 14 residues. Seattle enrolled patients during active infection and tracked them longitudinally.

This receptor was obtained from a man aged 25-40 years with COVID-19, enrolled during active disease. The chain carries TRBV7-2 and TRBJ1-2, with D unresolved. The sequenced sample consisted of peripheral blood. The CDR3 loop reads CASSLAQYSWGYTF. CDR3 nucleotides: TGTGCCAGCAGCTTAGCCCAGTATTCGTGGGGCTACACCTTC.